This TCR beta chain is from a study of CD8+CD57+ T cells in acquired aplastic anemia. Trimming shortened V by 1 base and J by 1 base, and 8 bases separated the two germline ends. The germline V gene has CDR1 MGHRA and CDR2 YSYEKL. The CDR3 totals 15 residues. This clonotype was detected ten times or more. TCR beta VDJ combinations and CDR3 sequences were profiled from genomic DNA. Using its own MiXCR run on the reads, TCRdb lists one record per CDR3 protein. This table holds more than 150,000 distinct CDR3 sequences, approximately 44% found once. Patients picked for sequencing had shown CD8+CD57+ cell expansion detected by flow cytometry.

Sequencing input: sorted CD4+, CD8+, or CD8+CD57+ T cells (not recorded which) from PBMCs. The clonotype comes from a human donor with aplastic anemia. V is TRBV4-1 and J is TRBJ2-1; D uncertain. Written as DNA, the CDR3 is TGCGCCAGCAGCCAAGCTAGGCGGTCCTACAATGAGCAGTTCTTC. It codes for CASSQARRSYNEQFF.